These 31 T cell receptor beta chains came from one sample sequenced in a study of OX40 agonist ivuxolimab in advanced cancers. Profiled with immunoSEQ multiplex PCR; TCRdb holds only in-frame clones, not every one. Here the sample spans roughly 70,000 clones, less than 85% being singletons. The sequences come from CD4+ or CD8+ T cells sorted from blood, collected in a trial of the OX40 agonist ivuxolimab. These receptors came from an adult with an advanced solid tumor such as melanoma, head and neck, liver or kidney cancer.

V gene TRBV10-2 combines with J gene TRBJ1-1, with TRBD1 matching over 8 bases. J gave up 0 bases and V 6 bases, and 6 bases lay outside the gene matches. Per the germline V gene, CDR1 is WSHSY and CDR2 is SAAADI. The CDR3 runs to 15 residues. The CDR3 sequence: CASRDRAGLNTEAFF. CDR3 coding DNA: TGCGCCAGCAGGGACAGGGCGGGATTGAACACTGAAGCTTTCTTT.

This clone was picked up one time. The chain is built from TRBV7-2 and TRBJ2-3; TRBD2 matches at 11 bases. V lost 5 bases to trimming and J lost 6 bases; unmatched junction nucleotides: 10. Germline V CDR1 and CDR2: SGHTA, FQGNSA. This CDR3 has 16 amino acids. CDR3 nucleotide sequence: TGTGCCAGCAGCAACTTACTAGCGGGAGTTAGGGATACGCAGTATTTT. As protein: CASSNLLAGVRDTQYF.

The rearrangement uses TRBV12-5 and TRBJ1-3; D gene unclear. The length of the CDR3 is 15 residues. V was clipped by 0 bases and J by 2 bases, with 8 bases between them. CDR1 is LGHNT and CDR2 is FRNRAP in the germline V gene. The DNA for the CDR3 is TGTGCTAGTGGTTTGGTTTTGGGGACTGGAAACACCATATATTTT. This codes for CASGLVLGTGNTIYF.

The chain links TRBV5-1 to TRBJ1-2; 7 positions match TRBD1. Germline CDR1 is SGHRS and CDR2 is YFSETQ. V lost 0 bases and J lost 8; bases outside the gene matches: 4. This CDR3 is built from 13 residues. DNA for the CDR3: TGCGCCAGCAGCTTGGGACAGGGAGGAGGCTACACCTTC. This codes for CASSLGQGGGYTF.

The CDR3, as DNA: TGTGCCAGCAGCTTAGCTGGGGTTACCGGGGAGCTGTTTTTT. Its translation: CASSLAGVTGELFF. The V and J genes are TRBV7-9 and TRBJ2-2; no clear D gene. There are 14 residues in the CDR3. The V end lost 0 bases, the J end lost 5 bases, and 7 bases lay between the germline ends. The germline CDR1 and CDR2 sequences are SEHNR and FQNEAQ (reference sequence).

This clone was recorded a few times. This chain links TRBV6-1 with TRBJ1-2; 7 bases agree with TRBD1. CDR3 length: 14 amino acids. With V trimmed by 1 base and J by 4 bases, 3 bases remained unmatched. CDR1 and CDR2 (germline): MNHNS, SASEGT. The CDR3 region is CASSEGQGGYGYTF. The CDR3 region has the DNA TGTGCCAGCAGTGAAGGACAGGGCGGCTATGGCTACACCTTC.

The V call is TRBV13, the J call TRBJ2-1; 9 positions match TRBD2. Per germline, CDR1 PRHDT and CDR2 FYEKMQ (reference sequence). V lost 4 bases and J lost 7; bases outside the gene matches: 17. The CDR3 spans 18 residues. The CDR3, as DNA: TGTGCCAGCAGCTCCAAGAGGGTTAGCGGGAGAGAAGGGAATGAGCAGTTCTTC. Translated: CASSSKRVSGREGNEQFF.

This clone showed up just a few times. The genes are TRBV7-2 and TRBJ2-3; TRBD2 agrees at 12 bases. The germline CDR1 and CDR2 sequences are SGHTA and FQGNSA. The CDR3 is 17 amino acids. The ends lost 5 bases at V and 4 bases at J; junction bases unmatched: 10. CDR3 coding DNA: TGTGCCAGCAGCACCTCCGCTCTAGCGGGAGGGCCAGATACGCAGTATTTT. Its translation: CASSTSALAGGPDTQYF.

This sequence joins TRBV5-6 and TRBJ1-5; 7 bases agree with TRBD1. Germline loops: CDR1 SGHDT, CDR2 YYEEEE. The trim removed 4 bases at V and 9 bases at J, leaving 10 bases unmatched. This CDR3 has 14 residues. CDR3 DNA: TGTGCCAGCAGCGTCTACCAGGGGGTCAGGCCCCAGCATTTT. It yields the protein CASSVYQGVRPQHF.

The chain has TRBV18 and TRBJ1-3, with a possible D match to TRBD1 (6 bases). The germline CDR1 and CDR2 sequences are KGHSH and LQKENI. CDR3 length: 18 residues. The V end was cut by 1 base, the J end by 1 base, with 17 bases between. The DNA of the CDR3 is TGTGCCAGCTCACCACTCGACGGGGGCCCTCCTTCTGGAAACACCATATATTTT. Protein sequence: CASSPLDGGPPSGNTIYF.

The DNA for the CDR3 is TGTGCCAGCAGTTTACAGGGCCCCTTCTCCTACGAGCAGTACTTC. It translates to CASSLQGPFSYEQYF. The chain links TRBV27 to TRBJ2-7, with D tentatively TRBD1 (5 bases). The CDR3 is 15 residues long. V gave up 2 bases and J gave up 0 bases, with 11 bases separating them. Germline CDR1 reads MNHEY; CDR2 reads SMNVEV (reference sequence).

The chain combines TRBV6-5 with TRBJ2-1; D not certain. The V and J ends lost 0 bases and 9 bases respectively, with 3 bases between them. The CDR3 runs 11 residues. Germline V gene data show CDR1 as MNHEY and CDR2 as SVGAGI. The CDR3 here is CASSYSGEQFF. As DNA, the CDR3 is TGTGCCAGCAGTTACTCGGGTGAGCAGTTCTTC.

The V gene is TRBV27, the J gene TRBJ2-5; D gene uncertain. The germline V and J ends were trimmed by 8 bases and 5 bases, with 12 bases remaining between them. Germline V CDR1 and CDR2: MNHEY, SMNVEV (reference sequence). The length of the CDR3 is 12 residues. The CDR3 loop reads CASASQGETQYF. The CDR3 nucleotides read TGTGCCAGCGCGTCACAAGGCGAGACCCAGTACTTC.

The rearrangement uses TRBV6-1 and TRBJ2-2; no clear D gene. Germline V lookup: CDR1 MNHNS, CDR2 SASEGT. V lost 0 bases and J lost 0, with 8 bases in between. The CDR3 runs 16 residues. CDR3 protein: CASSEASGSNTGELFF. The CDR3 DNA reads TGTGCCAGCAGTGAAGCTTCCGGATCGAACACCGGGGAGCTGTTTTTT.

This chain uses TRBV5-1 with TRBJ2-7; D is possibly TRBD1 or TRBD2 (5 bases each). CDR1 and CDR2 (germline): SGHRS, YFSETQ. This CDR3 has 16 amino acids. V was clipped by 0 bases and J by 1 base, with 14 bases between them. The CDR3 here is CASSLAGALPSYEQYF. CDR3 DNA sequence: TGCGCCAGCAGCTTGGCCGGGGCCCTGCCATCCTACGAGCAGTACTTC.

The chain uses TRBV10-1 and TRBJ2-3; 8 bases fit TRBD2. Germline CDR1 WNHNN, CDR2 SYGVQD (reference sequence). V lost 3 bases, J lost 4 bases, and 6 bases stayed unmatched. This CDR3 contains 15 residues. The CDR3 bases are TGCGCCAGCAGTGAATACGGGAGGGCCGCAGATACGCAGTATTTT. Protein product: CASSEYGRAADTQYF.

This clone was seen more than once but under ten times. V is TRBV2 and J is TRBJ1-5; TRBD1 matches 7 bases. CDR1 is SNHLY and CDR2 is FYNNEI in the germline V gene. Unmatched junction bases numbered 1, after V lost 0 bases and J lost 2 bases. The CDR3 spans 15 residues. Written as DNA, the CDR3 is TGTGCCAGCAGTGAAGCAGACAGGGGCAATCAGCCCCAGCATTTT. Amino acid sequence: CASSEADRGNQPQHF.

V usage is TRBV29-1 and J usage is TRBJ1-2, with 7 bases aligning to TRBD1. CDR1 SQVTM and CDR2 ANQGSEA come from the germline V gene. Trimming cost V 6 bases and J 8 bases; bases outside gene matches: 12. The CDR3 extends over 13 amino acids. The CDR3 nucleotides read TGCAGCGTCAGAGTGGAGGGGGCCGGCGGCTACACCTTC. This sequence encodes CSVRVEGAGGYTF.

This chain links TRBV2 with TRBJ2-5; tentative D call: TRBD2 (6 bases). Germline V gene sequence: CDR1 SNHLY, CDR2 FYNNEI. CDR3 length equals 14 residues. Trimming removed 5 bases at V and 1 base at J, with 11 bases between. The CDR3 loop is CASSPRRGQETQYF. CDR3 sequence (DNA): TGTGCCAGCAGTCCACGGAGGGGCCAAGAGACCCAGTACTTC.

The rearrangement joins TRBV19 to TRBJ2-5; 7 bases fit TRBD2. With V trimmed by 5 bases and J by 1 base, 10 bases remained unmatched. Germline V gene lookup returns CDR1 LNHDA and CDR2 SQIVND (reference sequence). This CDR3 has 16 residues. The CDR3 loop reads CASSPSERGRQETQYF. For the CDR3, the DNA is TGTGCCAGTAGTCCGAGCGAGCGGGGACGCCAAGAGACCCAGTACTTC.

The V and J genes are TRBV5-1 and TRBJ1-2; D is perhaps TRBD1 (6 bases). CDR1 is SGHRS, CDR2 YFSETQ, per germline. V gave up 0 bases and J gave up 0 bases, with 12 bases separating them. The CDR3 covers 16 residues. The DNA for the CDR3 is TGCGCCAGCAGCTTGGGAGGAACAGGGACTAACTATGGCTACACCTTC. Amino acid sequence: CASSLGGTGTNYGYTF.

The V and J genes are TRBV5-1 and TRBJ2-5, with a weak D call TRBD1 (6 bases). CDR1 and CDR2 (germline): SGHRS, YFSETQ. CDR3 size: 15 residues. Trimming pared 4 bases from V and 4 bases from J, leaving 17 bases between. In DNA form, the CDR3 reads TGCGCCAGCAGCCCGCGGTCCAGGGGTCTAGAGACCCAGTACTTC. Translating it yields CASSPRSRGLETQYF.

This clone was detected only a few times. The DNA for the CDR3 is TGTGCCAGCTCACTTCAGGGTTCTGGCGAGCAGTACTTC. It translates to CASSLQGSGEQYF. The chain uses TRBV18 and TRBJ2-7; tentative D call: TRBD1 (5 bases). Germline assignment: CDR1 KGHSH and CDR2 LQKENI. Trimming shortened V by 4 bases and J by 6 bases, and 13 bases separated the two germline ends. The CDR3 runs to 13 residues.

The chain recombines TRBV7-9 with TRBJ2-2; weak D call: TRBD1 (5 bases). With 1 base removed from V and 0 bases from J, the gap between germline ends came to 12 bases. Germline CDR1 is SEHNR and CDR2 is FQNEAQ (reference sequence). The CDR3 consists of 17 residues. The CDR3 bases are TGTGCCAGCAGCTTAGGGAGAGACAGACCGAACACCGGGGAGCTGTTTTTT. It yields the protein CASSLGRDRPNTGELFF.

V is TRBV9 and J is TRBJ2-7, with 10 bases lining up with TRBD1. The CDR3 has 15 amino acids. V shed 4 bases and J 5 bases; nucleotides not matched to a gene: 9. Germline V gene sequence: CDR1 SGDLS, CDR2 YYNGEE. The chain's CDR3 is CASSMRGTGDDEQYF. As DNA, the CDR3 is TGTGCCAGCAGCATGCGGGGGACAGGGGATGACGAGCAGTACTTC.

The chain has TRBV5-6 and TRBJ1-2; 7 nucleotides align to TRBD1. V trimming: 4 bases; J trimming: 5 bases; junction bases outside the gene matches: 11. This CDR3 spans 15 amino acids. The V gene's germline CDR1 is SGHDT and CDR2 YYEEEE. As DNA, the CDR3 is TGTGCCAGCAGCCTAAAGGACAGGAGGGGATATGGCTACACCTTC. It yields the protein CASSLKDRRGYGYTF.

This chain links TRBV9 with TRBJ1-3; D ambiguous. Germline-derived CDR1 and CDR2 are SGDLS and YYNGEE. Between the trimmed V and J ends, which lost 0 bases and 0 bases, there was a span of 7 bases. This CDR3 spans 15 amino acids. This chain's CDR3 is CASSVGANSGNTIYF. In DNA form, the CDR3 reads TGTGCCAGCAGCGTAGGGGCGAACTCTGGAAACACCATATATTTT.

This clone was observed a single time. This rearrangement joins TRBV19 to TRBJ2-7; D may correspond to TRBD1 or TRBD2 (5 bases each). The CDR3 has 14 residues. The germline V gene has CDR1 LNHDA and CDR2 SQIVND (reference sequence). V gave up 6 bases and J gave up 2 bases, with 14 bases separating them. CDR3 residues: CASSLGTTPYEQYF. In DNA form, the CDR3 reads TGTGCCAGTAGCCTGGGGACCACCCCCTACGAGCAGTACTTC.

On this clone itself: Germline is not matched at one junction end, which may reflect a read error. V usage is TRBV6-5 and J usage is TRBJ2-5, with TRBD2 identical over 8 bases. In germline, CDR1 is MNHEY, CDR2 SVGAGI. This CDR3 is 14 amino acids long. CDR3 in amino acids: CASRIGGAQGTQYF. As DNA, the CDR3 is TGTGCCAGCAGGATCGGGGGGGCCCAAGGGACCCAGTACTTC.

The rearrangement uses TRBV4-2 and TRBJ2-3; the D gene could be TRBD1 or TRBD2 (5 bases each). From germline, CDR1 is LGHNA and CDR2 YNFKEQ. This CDR3 contains 18 residues. Trimming took 0 bases from V and 2 from J, leaving 18 bases between them. This CDR3 is CASSQDLIRGGNTDTQYF. Written as DNA, the CDR3 is TGTGCCAGCAGCCAAGATTTAATCCGGGGCGGCAACACAGATACGCAGTATTTT.

The chain uses TRBV28 and TRBJ2-1, with D unresolved. Germline values: CDR1 MDHEN, CDR2 SYDVKM. There are 16 residues in the CDR3. V was trimmed by 6 bases and J by 1 base, leaving 16 bases between them. The CDR3 region has the DNA TGTGCCAGCAGCCCCGCCCCCGGACGGTCCTACAATGAGCAGTTCTTC. Protein product: CASSPAPGRSYNEQFF.